Listed here are 22 T cell receptor beta chains from one sample, sequenced in a study of T cells in Graves' hyperthyroidism and ophthalmopathy. Authors of the study amplified TCR beta CDR3 regions from RNA transcripts. The HTBI set primed first-round TCR CDR3 RT-PCR. TCRdb passed the multiplex PCR reads through MiXCR, listing each CDR3 protein once. The sample lists 300,000 or so distinct CDR3 sequences; about 20% were seen once. Source material: blood. All receptors derive from a woman between 45 and 60 years old with Graves' hyperthyroidism.

The chain employs TRBV3-1 and TRBJ2-3; 7 positions agree with TRBD2. Germline CDR1 and CDR2: LGHDT and YNNKEL (reference sequence). The CDR3 runs 16 residues. V shed 2 bases, J shed 8 bases, and the junction held 13 bases outside the gene matches. The CDR3: CASSQRPREDSVTQYF. The CDR3 nucleotides read TGTGCCAGCAGCCAACGCCCACGGGAGGACTCTGTTACGCAGTATTTT.

This clonotype was counted a few times. The J gene is TRBJ2-7, the V gene TRBV27; D may be TRBD2 (5 bases). Germline CDR1 and CDR2: MNHEY and SMNVEV (reference sequence). This CDR3 contains 14 residues. The V end was cut by 2 bases, the J end by 4 bases, with 12 bases between. The CDR3: CASSLSPGLYEQYF. Written as DNA, the CDR3 is TGTGCCAGCAGTTTAAGCCCGGGGTTATACGAGCAGTACTTC.

This clonotype has more than one count but fewer than ten. The chain joins TRBV2 to TRBJ2-3; TRBD2 matches at 9 bases. V dropped 8 bases and J dropped 1; count of bases not matched to a gene: 4. Looked up from germline, CDR1 is SNHLY and CDR2 is FYNNEI. The CDR3 loop spans 14 amino acids. CDR3 sequence (DNA): TGTGCCAGCGGGCGGGAGGGGGGCACAGATACGCAGTATTTT. This gives the protein CASGREGGTDTQYF.

In the case of this clonotype: This may be a read error, as it is one base from a much larger clone. The chain is built from TRBV27 and TRBJ2-3; D remains unclear. V was trimmed by 0 bases and J by 10 bases, leaving 11 bases between them. The CDR3 extends over 13 amino acids. From germline, CDR1 is MNHEY and CDR2 SMNVEV (reference sequence). The DNA of the CDR3 is TGTGCCAGCAGTTTATCGCGCCCCTCCGCGCAGTATTTT. Amino acid sequence: CASSLSRPSAQYF.

The chain combines TRBV6-9 with TRBJ1-6; D is undetermined. There are 14 residues in the CDR3. Germline lookup yields CDR1 MNHGY and CDR2 SVAAGI. The germline V and J ends were trimmed by 4 bases and 4 bases, with 8 bases remaining between them. DNA for the CDR3: TGTGCCAGCAGTTCTCGGGAGTATAATTCACCCCTCCACTTT. It translates to CASSSREYNSPLHF.

This clonotype was counted between two and nine times. The chain combines TRBV20-1 with TRBJ1-3; TRBD1 matches 8 bases. The CDR3 is 15 residues long. Germline-derived CDR1 and CDR2 are DFQATT and SNEGSKA (reference sequence). Trimming took 1 base from V and 2 from J; bases not matched to a gene: 4. CDR3 nucleotide sequence: TGCAGTGCTAGAGCACAGACAGGGGCTGGAAACACCATATATTTT. It specifies CSARAQTGAGNTIYF.

This clonotype was picked up many times. The genes are TRBV30 and TRBJ2-3, with D possibly being TRBD2 (5 bases). The germline gives CDR1 GTSNPN, CDR2 SVGIG (reference sequence). With 4 bases removed from V and 2 bases from J, the gap between germline ends came to 7 bases. This CDR3 comprises 12 residues. Here the CDR3 reads CAWKRYTDTQYF. DNA of the CDR3: TGTGCCTGGAAGCGGTACACAGATACGCAGTATTTT.

The table lists this clonotype with many counts. The V gene is TRBV5-6, the J gene TRBJ2-7; weak D call: TRBD2 (6 bases). The CDR3 runs 16 residues. Germline V CDR1 and CDR2: SGHDT, YYEEEE. V was pared by 0 bases and J by 0 bases, with 13 bases between. CDR3 bases: TGTGCCAGCAGCTTGGAAGGAGGGATTAGCTCCTACGAGCAGTACGTC. Protein: CASSLEGGISSYEQYV.

This clonotype was counted at least ten times. V usage is TRBV12-3 or TRBV12-4 and J usage is TRBJ2-5; possible D gene TRBD1, 6 bases. The V end was cut by 7 bases, the J end by 1 base, with 10 bases between. There are 13 residues in the CDR3. CDR3 loop: CASTADSQETQYF. The DNA of the CDR3 is TGTGCCAGCACCGCGGACAGCCAAGAGACCCAGTACTTC.

CDR3 region: CASSTHRKGYGYTF. Here the CDR3 DNA reads TGTGCCAGCAGTACACACAGAAAGGGGTATGGCTACACCTTC. V and J are TRBV6-2 or TRBV6-3 and TRBJ1-2; the D gene is possibly TRBD1 (5 bases). Germline loops: CDR1 MNHEY, CDR2 SVGEGT. The V end lost 5 bases, the J end lost 5 bases, and 15 bases lay between the germline ends. There are 14 residues in the CDR3.

In its sample, this clonotype was seen many times. The chain has TRBV12-3 or TRBV12-4 and TRBJ1-1; 8 nucleotides match TRBD1. J was trimmed by 1 base and V by 6 bases; bases with no gene match: 7. The CDR3 totals 15 residues. In DNA, the CDR3 is TGTGCCAGCAGCGGGACAGGCCCGGGGAACACTGAAGCTTTCTTT. It translates to CASSGTGPGNTEAFF.

The chain has TRBV5-1 and TRBJ2-5; TRBD1 matches 8 bases. The V gene's germline CDR1 is SGHRS and CDR2 YFSETQ. The CDR3 is 16 residues long. J lost 1 base, V lost 4 bases, and 9 bases had no gene match. The CDR3: CASSDPGQGFQETQYF. The CDR3 nucleotides read TGCGCCAGCAGCGACCCCGGACAGGGATTCCAAGAGACCCAGTACTTC. Looking up the rest from reference TRBV5-1 and TRBJ2-5 gives the full variable domain: KAGVTQTPRYLIKTRGQQVTLSCSPISGHRSVSWYQQTPGQGLQFLFEYFSETQRNKGNFPGRFSGRQFSNSRSEMNVSTLELGDSALYLCASSDPGQGFQETQYFGPGTRLLVL.

This clonotype has more than one count but fewer than ten. This sequence joins TRBV9 and TRBJ1-5; D is perhaps TRBD1 (5 bases). V was trimmed by 3 bases and J by 3 bases, leaving 16 bases between them. The CDR3 totals 16 residues. The germline gives CDR1 SGDLS, CDR2 YYNGEE. This chain's CDR3 is CASSAGDGGINQPQHF. Here the CDR3 DNA reads TGTGCCAGCAGCGCGGGGGATGGAGGGATCAATCAGCCCCAGCATTTT.

V is TRBV6-1 and J is TRBJ1-6; D perhaps matches TRBD1 (5 bases). The CDR3 has 15 amino acids. Germline-derived CDR1 and CDR2 are MNHNS and SASEGT. V lost 1 base and J 7 bases, leaving 11 bases between the germline ends. CDR3 region: CASSEVWGENSPLHF. The CDR3 DNA reads as TGTGCCAGCAGTGAAGTGTGGGGGGAAAATTCACCCCTCCACTTT.

This clonotype was recorded at least ten times. The J gene is TRBJ1-1, the V gene TRBV3-1; D uncertain. Between the trimmed V and J ends, which lost 5 bases and 4 bases, there was a span of 14 bases. The germline V gene encodes CDR1 LGHDT and CDR2 YNNKEL (reference sequence). CDR3 length equals 14 residues. CDR3: CASSKKGGSTEAFF. CDR3 in DNA: TGTGCCAGCAGCAAGAAGGGAGGGTCCACTGAAGCTTTCTTT.

This clonotype was detected only a few times. CDR3 DNA sequence: TGCGCCAGCAGCCGACAGTCCAGCTCTGGGGCCAACGTCCTGACTTTC. It translates to CASSRQSSSGANVLTF. The chain links TRBV5-1 to TRBJ2-6; tentative D call: TRBD1 (5 bases). The ends were cut back, 4 bases at V and 0 bases at J, with 11 bases in the middle. CDR3 length equals 16 residues. Germline V CDR1 and CDR2: SGHRS, YFSETQ.

The sample holds a few counts of this clonotype. The chain recombines TRBV18 with TRBJ2-2; D gene ambiguous. Germline CDR1 is KGHSH and CDR2 is LQKENI. Trimming left V 6 bases short and J 6 bases short, with 14 bases between. The CDR3 is 14 amino acids. CDR3 bases: TGTGCCAGCTCGCTAGGTGTCCGGTCCGGGGAGCTGTTTTTT. This encodes CASSLGVRSGELFF.

This clonotype has more than one count but fewer than ten. This sequence joins TRBV9 and TRBJ2-3; TRBD2 agrees at 13 bases. Unmatched junction bases numbered 3, after V lost 3 bases and J lost 2 bases. The CDR3 runs 16 residues. Germline V gene sequence: CDR1 SGDLS, CDR2 YYNGEE. The DNA of the CDR3 is TGTGCCAGCAGCGCGGGGACTAGCGGGGTCACAGATACGCAGTATTTT. As protein: CASSAGTSGVTDTQYF.

The chain has TRBV5-1 and TRBJ1-3, with 7 bases identical to TRBD1. Germline CDR1 is SGHRS and CDR2 is YFSETQ. The V gene end was trimmed by 5 bases and the J gene end by 9 bases; junction bases not matched to a gene: 14. The CDR3 loop spans 15 amino acids. CDR3 bases: TGCGCCAGCAGTTCCGGACAGGACCCTCGGGGCACCATATATTTT. This sequence encodes CASSSGQDPRGTIYF. The full variable domain, with the rest looked up from reference TRBV5-1 and TRBJ1-3, is KAGVTQTPRYLIKTRGQQVTLSCSPISGHRSVSWYQQTPGQGLQFLFEYFSETQRNKGNFPGRFSGRQFSNSRSEMNVSTLELGDSALYLCASSSGQDPRGTIYFGEGSWLTVV.

This chain uses TRBV28 with TRBJ1-4; 11 nucleotides match TRBD1. Germline-derived CDR1 and CDR2 are MDHEN and SYDVKM. Trimming took 3 bases from V and 8 from J; bases not matched to a gene: 8. The CDR3 is made up of 16 amino acids. For the CDR3, the DNA is TGTGCCAGCAGTTTTCCCGGACAGGGGGCAGGGGAAAAACTGTTTTTT. Amino acid sequence: CASSFPGQGAGEKLFF.

This clonotype was detected a few times. J is TRBJ2-7 and V is TRBV4-2; 9 bases fit TRBD1. CDR1 is LGHNA and CDR2 is YNFKEQ in the germline V gene. The CDR3 loop spans 15 amino acids. Germline trimming cut 1 base from V and 6 bases from J; bases unmatched to any gene: 7. The CDR3 region is CASSQGDGTGSEQYF. As DNA, the CDR3 is TGTGCCAGCAGCCAAGGGGACGGGACAGGGTCCGAGCAGTACTTC.

This chain links TRBV7-9 with TRBJ2-1; D gene uncertain. CDR1 SEHNR and CDR2 FQNEAQ come from the germline V gene (reference sequence). This CDR3 is 13 amino acids long. The V end lost 6 bases, the J end lost 4 bases, and 10 bases lay between the germline ends. The CDR3 spells CASSAWAYNEQFF. CDR3 DNA sequence: TGTGCCAGCAGTGCGTGGGCTTACAATGAGCAGTTCTTC. Full variable domain (missing parts from reference TRBV7-9 and TRBJ2-1): DTGVSQNPRHKITKRGQNVTFRCDPISEHNRLYWYRQTLGQGPEFLTYFQNEAQLEKSRLLSDRFSAERPKGSFSTLEIQRTEQGDSAMYLCASSAWAYNEQFFGPGTRLTVL.